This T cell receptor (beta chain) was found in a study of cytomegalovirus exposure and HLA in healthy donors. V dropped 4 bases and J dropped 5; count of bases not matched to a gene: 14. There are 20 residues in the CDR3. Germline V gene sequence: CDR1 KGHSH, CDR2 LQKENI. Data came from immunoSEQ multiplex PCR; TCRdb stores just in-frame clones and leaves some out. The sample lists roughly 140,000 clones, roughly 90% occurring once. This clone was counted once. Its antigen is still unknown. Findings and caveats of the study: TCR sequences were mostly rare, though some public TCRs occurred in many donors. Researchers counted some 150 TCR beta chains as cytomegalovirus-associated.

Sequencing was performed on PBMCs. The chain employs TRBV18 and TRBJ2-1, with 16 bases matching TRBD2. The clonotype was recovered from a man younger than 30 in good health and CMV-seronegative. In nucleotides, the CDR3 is TGTGCCAGCTCACAACAACCGGGACTAGCGGGGGGGCTTCGGGACAATGAGCAGTTCTTC. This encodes CASSQQPGLAGGLRDNEQFF.